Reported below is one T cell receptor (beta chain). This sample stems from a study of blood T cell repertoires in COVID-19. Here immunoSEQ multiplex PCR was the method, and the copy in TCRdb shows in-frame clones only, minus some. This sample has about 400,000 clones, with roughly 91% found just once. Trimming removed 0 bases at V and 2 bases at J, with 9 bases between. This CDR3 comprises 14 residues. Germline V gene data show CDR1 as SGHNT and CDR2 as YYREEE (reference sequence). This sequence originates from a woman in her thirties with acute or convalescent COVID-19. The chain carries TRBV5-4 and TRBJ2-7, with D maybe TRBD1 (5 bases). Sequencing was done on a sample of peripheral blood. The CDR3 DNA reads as TGTGCCAGCAGCTTGGGGGGCGGCCCCTACGAGCAGTACTTC. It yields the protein CASSLGGGPYEQYF.